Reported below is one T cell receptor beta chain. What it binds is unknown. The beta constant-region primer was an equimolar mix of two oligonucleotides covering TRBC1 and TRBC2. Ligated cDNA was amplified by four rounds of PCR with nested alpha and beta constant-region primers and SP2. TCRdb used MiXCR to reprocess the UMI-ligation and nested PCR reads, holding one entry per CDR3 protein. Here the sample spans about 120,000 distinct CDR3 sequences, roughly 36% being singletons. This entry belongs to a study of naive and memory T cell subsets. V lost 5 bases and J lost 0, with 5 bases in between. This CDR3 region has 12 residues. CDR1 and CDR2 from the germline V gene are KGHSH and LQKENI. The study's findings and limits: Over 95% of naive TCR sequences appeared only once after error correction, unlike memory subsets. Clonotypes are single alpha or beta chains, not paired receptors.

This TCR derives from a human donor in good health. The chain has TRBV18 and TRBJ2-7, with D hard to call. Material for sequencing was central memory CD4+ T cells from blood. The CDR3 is CASSANSYEQYF. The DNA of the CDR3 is TGTGCCAGCTCAGCGAACTCCTACGAGCAGTACTTC.